The 5 T cell receptor beta chains below come from one sample, sequenced in a study of neurological immune-mediated disorders. TCRdb reprocessed the 5' RACE reads with MiXCR, giving one entry per CDR3 protein. The sample has approximately 87,000 distinct CDR3 sequences, about 14% seen once. Sequencing was performed on PBMCs. The receptors derive from a woman in her forties or fifties in good health.

The CDR3 spells CASSDRITYFNQPQHF. The CDR3 nucleotides are TGTGCCAGCAGTGACCGTATCACGTATTTTAATCAGCCCCAGCATTTT. The V and J genes are TRBV2 and TRBJ1-5, with no clear D. Germline lookup yields CDR1 SNHLY and CDR2 FYNNEI. This CDR3 is built from 16 residues. V lost 3 bases and J lost 4, with 16 bases in between.

This clonotype has a count of ten or more. The chain employs TRBV28 and TRBJ2-1; D gene uncertain. The CDR3 consists of 13 residues. V lost 6 bases, J lost 3 bases, and 9 bases lay in between. The germline gives CDR1 MDHEN, CDR2 SYDVKM. The CDR3 sequence is CASRPVLYNEQFF. The CDR3 coding sequence is TGTGCCAGCAGGCCCGTGCTCTACAATGAGCAGTTCTTC.

This clonotype was counted ten times or more. The chain joins TRBV7-8 to TRBJ2-1; 7 bases align to TRBD1. The trim removed 5 bases at V and 0 bases at J, leaving 7 bases unmatched. The CDR3 length is 16 residues. Germline values: CDR1 SGHVS, CDR2 FQNEAQ. In DNA, the CDR3 is TGTGCCAGCAGCCGGAGGACAGGCAGCTCCTACAATGAGCAGTTCTTC. Protein sequence: CASSRRTGSSYNEQFF. The full variable domain, with the rest looked up from reference TRBV7-8 and TRBJ2-1, is GAGVSQSPRYKVAKRGQDVALRCDPISGHVSLFWYQQALGQGPEFLTYFQNEAQLDKSGLPSDRFFAERPEGSVSTLKIQRTQQEDSAVYLCASSRRTGSSYNEQFFGPGTRLTVL.

The CDR3 DNA follows: TGTGCCAGCAGCCTGTCCGGACAGGGGTATTCCTACGAGCAGTACTTC. Its protein product is CASSLSGQGYSYEQYF. V and J are TRBV12-3 or TRBV12-4 and TRBJ2-7; 9 nucleotides match TRBD1. The CDR3 is made up of 16 amino acids. J gave up 1 base and V 6 bases, and 10 bases lay outside the gene matches.

Worth noting for this clonotype: A single base separates this from a much larger clone, so it may be a read error. The CDR3 DNA is TGTGCCATCAGTGAGTCCGCGGGGAGGTCAAGCTCTGGGGCCAACGTCCTGACTTTC. Translation gives CAISESAGRSSSGANVLTF. The chain recombines TRBV10-3 with TRBJ2-6; D perhaps matches TRBD2 (6 bases). V gave up 0 bases and J gave up 0 bases, with 15 bases separating them. There are 19 residues in the CDR3. Germline assignment: CDR1 ENHRY and CDR2 SYGVKD.